This T cell receptor beta chain emerged from a study of blood T cell repertoires in COVID-19. Study as a whole: The cDNA or gDNA used as material had been derived from T cells, B-cell-depleted T cells, or PBMCs.

Methods used by the authors: For nucleated cells, counts were estimated from reference gene primer amplification. Produced via immunoSEQ multiplex PCR; TCRdb's table is partial and in-frame only. D and trimming come from the DNA, and the V and J calls and clone size come from that table. The table shows fewer than 85,000 clones, with approximately 80% occurring only once. CDR1 and CDR2 from the germline V gene are SEHNR and FQNEAQ (reference sequence). With 7 bases removed from V and 1 base from J, the gap between germline ends came to 9 bases. The CDR3 is made up of 13 amino acids. The sequenced material came from peripheral blood. The clonotype originates from a man aged 25-45 years with COVID-19, enrolled during active disease. The chain employs TRBV7-9 and TRBJ2-3, with D uncertain. This chain's CDR3 is CASKTDGTDTQYF. As DNA, the CDR3 is TGTGCCAGCAAGACTGACGGCACAGATACGCAGTATTTT.